Each of the 25 T cell receptor beta chains below was sequenced from the same sample in a study of regulatory T cells in long-lasting Graves disease. Building the TCR beta libraries relied on iRepertoire HTBI primers, and CDR3 regions underwent Arm-PCR. Each CDR3 protein is one row after TCRdb ran MiXCR on the multiplex PCR reads. The sample shows hundreds of thousands of distinct CDR3 sequences, about a sixth of them seen only once. Time point noted: newly diagnosed GD, antithyroid drugs for less than 3 months. With RNA extracted from PBMCs as input, the TCR library was made. Source: peripheral blood mononuclear cells (PBMCs), taken at new diagnosis, from a patient treated with antithyroid drugs. These receptors were obtained from a female donor with Graves disease.

Many counts were recorded for this clonotype. This chain connects TRBV7-3 to TRBJ2-2, with 8 bases lining up with TRBD2. Germline V gene lookup returns CDR1 SGHTA and CDR2 FQGTGA. The V and J ends lost 6 bases and 2 bases, in that order; junction bases with no gene match: 11. This CDR3 is built from 17 residues. CDR3 in amino acids: CASSFTPGLDNTGELFF. Written as DNA, the CDR3 is TGTGCCAGCAGTTTTACCCCGGGACTAGATAACACCGGGGAGCTGTTTTTT.

This clonotype was picked up many times. V is TRBV5-6 and J is TRBJ1-6; D uncertain. The CDR3 extends over 13 amino acids. Trimming removed 2 bases at V and 6 bases at J, with 6 bases between. The germline V gene has CDR1 SGHDT and CDR2 YYEEEE. CDR3 sequence (DNA): TGTGCCAGCAGCTTAGCGGGTAATTCACCCCTCCACTTT. It encodes CASSLAGNSPLHF.

There are a few counts of this clonotype. The rearrangement uses TRBV28 and TRBJ1-2; D gene uncertain. Germline values: CDR1 MDHEN, CDR2 SYDVKM. Trimming removed 2 bases at V and 8 bases at J, with 9 bases between. This CDR3 spans 12 amino acids. CDR3 sequence reads: CASSLSGRGYTF. DNA of the CDR3: TGTGCCAGCAGTTTAAGTGGCAGGGGCTACACCTTC.

This clonotype occurred many times. V is TRBV29-1 and J is TRBJ2-5, with TRBD2 matching over 9 bases. There are 14 residues in the CDR3. J was trimmed by 5 bases and V by 3 bases; bases with no gene match: 7. The germline V gene encodes CDR1 SQVTM and CDR2 ANQGSEA. CDR3 sequence reads: CSVETWTSDETQYF. The CDR3 DNA sequence: TGCAGCGTTGAGACTTGGACTAGCGATGAGACCCAGTACTTC.

This clonotype was counted many times. The rearrangement joins TRBV2 to TRBJ2-1; 7 bases match TRBD1. After removal of 4 bases from V and 3 bases from J, the junction contained 3 bases not matched to a gene. Looked up from germline, CDR1 is SNHLY and CDR2 is FYNNEI. The CDR3 contains 14 residues. The CDR3 region has the DNA TGTGCCAGCAGTGGACAGGGAAACTACAATGAGCAGTTCTTC. Translation: CASSGQGNYNEQFF.

The chain employs TRBV5-1 and TRBJ2-3; 10 positions agree with TRBD2. The CDR3 spans 15 residues. V trimming: 4 bases; J trimming: 4 bases; junction bases outside the gene matches: 6. CDR1 SGHRS and CDR2 YFSETQ come from the germline V gene. The CDR3 DNA reads TGCGCCAGCAGCCGGCAGCGGGAGGGCGCAGATACGCAGTATTTT. Its protein is CASSRQREGADTQYF.

This clonotype was counted a few times. The chain is built from TRBV5-1 and TRBJ2-1, with TRBD2 identical over 10 bases. The CDR3 contains 16 residues. Unmatched junction bases numbered 8, after V lost 0 bases and J lost 8 bases. The germline CDR1 and CDR2 sequences are SGHRS and YFSETQ. CDR3: CASSLVWLAGVDEQFF. For the CDR3, the DNA is TGCGCCAGCAGCTTGGTGTGGCTAGCGGGGGTCGATGAGCAGTTCTTC.

This clonotype has ten or more counts. The chain has TRBV5-1 and TRBJ1-5, with 8 bases identical to TRBD1. The length of the CDR3 is 15 residues. Germline V lookup: CDR1 SGHRS, CDR2 YFSETQ. V gave up 5 bases and J gave up 2 bases; unmatched junction bases: 6. This CDR3 is CASSAGGSGNQPQHF. The CDR3 nucleotides are TGCGCCAGCAGTGCAGGGGGCTCTGGCAATCAGCCCCAGCATTTT.

The table lists this clonotype with a few counts. A read error may be the cause here, since a much bigger clone is one base away. The chain couples TRBV11-2 to TRBJ2-3; TRBD2 aligns across 9 bases. The J call may be wrong; the DNA end is better matched by TRBJ2-5. CDR1 and CDR2 from the germline V gene are SGHAT and FQNNGV. This CDR3 contains 15 residues. The CDR3 region is CASSPDPTRGGTQYF. In DNA, the CDR3 is TGTGCCAGCAGCCCGGACCCAACGCGGGGGGGGACCCAGTACTTC.

Many counts were recorded for this clonotype. V gene TRBV6-5 combines with J gene TRBJ2-7; D may be TRBD1 (6 bases). Per the germline V gene, CDR1 is MNHEY and CDR2 is SVGAGI. CDR3 size: 14 residues. The V and J ends lost 0 bases and 9 bases respectively, with 15 bases between them. This CDR3 reads CASSYSTPGATQYF. In DNA form, the CDR3 reads TGTGCCAGCAGTTACTCGACCCCAGGGGCGACGCAGTACTTC.

This clonotype occurred many times. The chain carries TRBV5-1 and TRBJ2-7; tentatively, D is TRBD2 (6 bases). This CDR3 spans 14 amino acids. V dropped 4 bases and J dropped 0 bases, with 11 bases sitting between them. Germline CDR1 reads SGHRS; CDR2 reads YFSETQ. The DNA for the CDR3 is TGCGCCAGCAGCACTTCCGGGAGCTCCTACGAGCAGTACTTC. It specifies CASSTSGSSYEQYF.

This clonotype was picked up many times. Here the CDR3 DNA reads TGTGCCAGCAGTAAGGGGAACAGGGCCATGAACACTGAAGCTTTCTTT. Translated: CASSKGNRAMNTEAFF. The V gene is TRBV2, the J gene TRBJ1-1; TRBD1 might be the D (6 bases). V was shortened by 5 bases and J by 0 bases, with 16 bases between the two germline ends. CDR1 is SNHLY, CDR2 FYNNEI, per germline. This CDR3 is 16 amino acids long.

This clonotype was found many times. The rearrangement links TRBV7-9 to TRBJ1-5; 7 bases agree with TRBD1. Germline V CDR1 and CDR2: SEHNR, FQNEAQ (reference sequence). V lost 3 bases, J lost 2 bases, and 1 base stayed unmatched. The CDR3 extends over 14 amino acids. The CDR3 DNA follows: TGTGCCAGCAGCTTCGGACAGGGCAATCAGCCCCAGCATTTT. Amino acid sequence: CASSFGQGNQPQHF.

This clonotype was picked up a small number of times. The rearrangement uses TRBV18 and TRBJ1-3; D is uncertain. Trimming took 4 bases from V and 0 from J, leaving 10 bases between them. Germline CDR1 is KGHSH and CDR2 is LQKENI. CDR3 size: 15 residues. The CDR3: CASSLQRASGNTIYF. In nucleotides, the CDR3 is TGTGCCAGCTCACTTCAAAGGGCCTCTGGAAACACCATATATTTT.

The rearrangement links TRBV6-1 to TRBJ1-6, with a possible D match to TRBD1 (5 bases). V lost 0 bases, J lost 5 bases, and 11 bases lay in between. Germline V gene sequence: CDR1 MNHNS, CDR2 SASEGT. The CDR3 consists of 16 residues. The CDR3 loop reads CASSEAAGTHNSPLHF. As DNA, the CDR3 is TGTGCCAGCAGTGAAGCAGCCGGGACCCATAATTCACCCCTCCACTTT.

Many counts were recorded for this clonotype. The genes are TRBV27 and TRBJ1-1; weak D call: TRBD1 (5 bases). This CDR3 comprises 15 residues. Germline V lookup: CDR1 MNHEY, CDR2 SMNVEV (reference sequence). V dropped 5 bases and J dropped 3 bases, with 16 bases sitting between them. The CDR3 spells CASSLSGLGDTEAFF. The CDR3 DNA sequence: TGTGCCAGCAGTCTCTCGGGCCTAGGGGACACTGAAGCTTTCTTT.

This clonotype was detected ten times or more. The genes are TRBV12-3 or TRBV12-4 and TRBJ1-1; TRBD1 matches 8 bases. The length of the CDR3 is 15 residues. The J segment lost 4 bases and the V segment lost 5 bases, leaving 9 bases of the junction unmatched. The CDR3 reads CASSPRRTGGTEAFF. The CDR3 DNA reads as TGTGCCAGCAGTCCGCGCAGAACAGGGGGCACTGAAGCTTTCTTT.

A few counts support this clonotype. The chain is built from TRBV4-1 and TRBJ1-2; no reliable D call. The germline gives CDR1 MGHRA, CDR2 YSYEKL. V gave up 2 bases and J gave up 1 base, with 5 bases separating them. There are 13 residues in the CDR3. In DNA form, the CDR3 reads TGCGCCAGCAGCCAAACCAATAACTATGGCTACACCTTC. Its translation: CASSQTNNYGYTF.

This clonotype was recorded many times. This CDR3 reads CASSGRDSPPRDTQYF. The CDR3 nucleotides read TGTGCCAGCAGCGGCCGGGACAGCCCTCCGAGAGATACGCAGTATTTT. This sequence joins TRBV7-9 and TRBJ2-3; TRBD1 matches 7 bases. The CDR3 has 16 amino acids. Germline V gene sequence: CDR1 SEHNR, CDR2 FQNEAQ (reference sequence). V shed 5 bases and J 5 bases; nucleotides not matched to a gene: 13.

This clonotype was seen at least ten times. V and J are TRBV11-2 and TRBJ2-7; D is perhaps TRBD1 or TRBD2 (7 bases each). CDR1 SGHAT and CDR2 FQNNGV come from the germline V gene. V was cut by 5 bases and J by 2 bases, with 13 bases left in between. The CDR3 consists of 14 residues. CDR3 nucleotide sequence: TGTGCCAGCAGCCCTCCAGGGGGGGCCTACGAGCAGTACTTC. Translating gives CASSPPGGAYEQYF.

This clonotype was picked up many times. The genes are TRBV20-1 and TRBJ2-5; 8 bases align to TRBD1. This CDR3 has 14 amino acids. J gave up 5 bases and V 3 bases, and 8 bases lay outside the gene matches. Germline CDR1 and CDR2: DFQATT and SNEGSKA (reference sequence). CDR3 coding DNA: TGCAGTGCTAGGAAGACAGGGGCGGGGGAGACCCAGTACTTC. Its translation is CSARKTGAGETQYF.

This clonotype was picked up a small number of times. The chain employs TRBV29-1 and TRBJ2-7, with 8 bases identical to TRBD1. Per the germline V gene, CDR1 is SQVTM and CDR2 is ANQGSEA. J lost 4 bases, V lost 0 bases, and 8 bases had no gene match. This CDR3 contains 15 residues. CDR3 loop: CSVEDGTGDKYEQYF. DNA of the CDR3: TGCAGCGTTGAAGACGGGACAGGAGACAAGTACGAGCAGTACTTC.

Ten or more counts support this clonotype. The chain couples TRBV20-1 to TRBJ1-2; D is ambiguous. In germline, CDR1 is DFQATT, CDR2 SNEGSKA (reference sequence). V was clipped by 6 bases and J by 5 bases, with 16 bases between them. This CDR3 region has 13 residues. DNA of the CDR3: TGCAGTGCCCCCGAAGGTGACGCGTATGGCTACACCTTC. This codes for CSAPEGDAYGYTF.

Only a few counts were recorded for this clonotype. The V gene is TRBV4-1, the J gene TRBJ1-2, with 11 bases lining up with TRBD1. Germline V CDR1 and CDR2: MGHRA, YSYEKL. Trimming took 5 bases from V and 7 from J; bases not matched to a gene: 6. The CDR3 has 14 amino acids. The CDR3 spells CASSSVGTGGGYTF. DNA for the CDR3: TGCGCCAGCAGCTCCGTAGGGACAGGGGGTGGCTACACCTTC.

This clonotype has a handful of counts. V is TRBV3-1 and J is TRBJ1-1; 8 nucleotides line up with TRBD1. Germline V gene sequence: CDR1 LGHDT, CDR2 YNNKEL (reference sequence). The CDR3 contains 17 residues. After removal of 2 bases from V and 0 bases from J, the junction contained 8 bases not matched to a gene. CDR3 sequence reads: CASSQRRDRGMNTEAFF. Written as DNA, the CDR3 is TGTGCCAGCAGCCAACGACGAGACAGGGGAATGAACACTGAAGCTTTCTTT. Full variable domain (missing parts from reference TRBV3-1 and TRBJ1-1): DTAVSQTPKYLVTQMGNDKSIKCEQNLGHDTMYWYKQDSKKFLKIMFSYNNKELIINETVPNRFSPKSPDKAHLNLHINSLELGDSAVYFCASSQRRDRGMNTEAFFGQGTRLTVV.